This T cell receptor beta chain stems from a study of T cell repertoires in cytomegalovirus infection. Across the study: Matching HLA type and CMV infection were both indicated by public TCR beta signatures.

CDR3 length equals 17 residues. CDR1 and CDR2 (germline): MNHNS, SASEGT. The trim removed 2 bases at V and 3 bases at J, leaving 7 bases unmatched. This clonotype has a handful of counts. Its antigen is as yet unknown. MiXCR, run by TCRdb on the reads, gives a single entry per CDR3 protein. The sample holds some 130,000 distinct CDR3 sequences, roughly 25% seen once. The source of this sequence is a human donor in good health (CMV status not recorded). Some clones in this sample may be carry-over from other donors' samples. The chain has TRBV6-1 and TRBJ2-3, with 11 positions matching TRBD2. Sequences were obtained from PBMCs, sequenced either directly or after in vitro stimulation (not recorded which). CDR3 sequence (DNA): TGTGCCAGCAGTGAAAAGGTAGCGGGAGGGCCTACAGATACGCAGTATTTT. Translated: CASSEKVAGGPTDTQYF.